Detailed here is one T cell receptor (beta chain). Per the study methods: Amplified reference gene primers provided the basis for estimating nucleated cell counts. TCRdb's copy holds only in-frame clones and misses some; the assay was immunoSEQ multiplex PCR. For V, J and clone size, that table is used; D and trimming come from the DNA. The data show a few hundred thousand clones, with approximately 88% seen just once and about 6% held by the top ten. This entry comes from a study of blood T cell repertoires in COVID-19. Whole-study context: Acute-phase and convalescent COVID-19 samples originated in the United States, Italy and Spain. T cells, B-cell-depleted T cells, or PBMCs supplied cDNA or gDNA.

The CDR3 is 15 residues long. V was trimmed by 1 base and J by 2 bases, leaving 11 bases between them. Germline-derived CDR1 and CDR2 are LGHDT and YNNKEL (reference sequence). The chain has TRBV3-1 (or the pseudogene TRBV3-2) and TRBJ2-5, with D unclear. The specimen was peripheral blood. The clonotype was recovered from a man aged 18 to 35 who had recovered from COVID-19. The CDR3 DNA follows: TGTGCCAGCAGCCAAGCTGTTACAGCACAAGAGACCCAGTACTTC. Residues: CASSQAVTAQETQYF.